The 23 T cell receptor beta chains in this list originate from one sample, sequenced in a study of T cell clonality in common variable immunodeficiency. The assay was immunoSEQ multiplex PCR, and TCRdb's table has in-frame clones only and misses some. The data list 44,000 or so clones, none observed once; approximately 0.68% falls to the top ten. Sequenced input: peripheral blood mononuclear cells. These receptors originate from a person aged 18 to 75 in good health.

Many counts were recorded for this clone. Read data end 3 residues before the CDR3 end; the end is taken from the germline J gene. This chain uses TRBV5-1 with TRBJ2-7; D might be TRBD1 (5 bases). Trimming cost V 5 bases and J 0 bases, with 12 bases left between them. Looked up from germline, CDR1 is SGHRS and CDR2 is YFSETQ. The CDR3 length is 14 residues. The CDR3 DNA, read in part, is TGCGCCAGCAGTTGGGGCAAAAGCTCCTACGAG. This translates into CASSWGKSSYE. The CDR3, in full, reads CASSWGKSSYEQYF.

This clone has at least ten counts. The CDR3 goes on 3 residues after the read ends, and that part is filled in from the germline J gene. This chain joins TRBV20-1 and TRBJ1-6; D perhaps matches TRBD1 (6 bases). Germline CDR1 is DFQATT and CDR2 is SNEGSKA (reference sequence). Trimming removed 2 bases from V and 0 bases from J, with 11 bases in between. CDR3 length: 16 amino acids. The CDR3 sequence: CSARQQGSSYNSPLHF. The covered CDR3 bases are TGCAGTGCTAGACAACAGGGTAGCTCCTATAATTCACCC.

This clone came up many times. The observed sequence ends 3 residues before the CDR3 terminus, with the missing tail filled in from the germline J gene. This chain links TRBV19 with TRBJ2-2, with D perhaps TRBD1 or TRBD2 (5 bases each). CDR3 length: 15 amino acids. The V end was cut by 5 bases, the J end by 7 bases, with 17 bases between. Germline V CDR1 and CDR2: LNHDA, SQIVND (reference sequence). Incomplete CDR3 DNA: TGTGCCAGTAGTGTGGGGCTAGGAGGCTTCGGGGAG. This encodes CASSVGLGGFGE. The CDR3 reads in full as CASSVGLGGFGELFF.

Ten or more counts support this clone. The read ends 3 residues early relative to the CDR3; the germline J gene fills the gap. V and J are TRBV9 and TRBJ2-6; D not resolved. The CDR3 covers 15 residues. Per the germline V gene, CDR1 is SGDLS and CDR2 is YYNGEE. V gave up 1 base and J gave up 0 bases, with 5 bases separating them. CDR3 residues: CASSVFVSGANVLTF. The CDR3 DNA, read in part, is TGTGCCAGCAGCGTATTCGTCTCTGGGGCCAACGTC.

The sample holds many counts of this clone. Read coverage stops 3 residues before the CDR3 terminus; the germline J gene supplies the remainder. The rearrangement joins TRBV4-1 to TRBJ1-1, with 9 positions matching TRBD1. CDR1 and CDR2 from the germline V gene are MGHRA and YSYEKL. This CDR3 is 15 amino acids long. With V trimmed by 0 bases and J by 1 base, 0 bases remained unmatched. This CDR3 is CASSQEDRGNTEAFF. Incomplete CDR3 DNA: TGCGCCAGCAGCCAAGAGGACAGGGGGAACACTGAA.

This clone has ten or more counts. The read ends 3 residues early relative to the CDR3; the germline J gene fills the gap. The chain combines TRBV9 with TRBJ2-5; 10 nucleotides agree with TRBD2. CDR1 and CDR2 from the germline V gene are SGDLS and YYNGEE. Germline trimming cut 0 bases from V and 5 bases from J; bases unmatched to any gene: 10. CDR3 length: 17 amino acids. The CDR3 DNA, read in part, is TGTGCCAGCAGCGTAGCTAGAGCGGGGGGGCCGGGGGAGACC. It yields the protein CASSVARAGGPGET. The full CDR3 protein is CASSVARAGGPGETQYF.

In its sample, this clone was seen many times. The CDR3 end lies 3 residues beyond the end of the read and is filled in from the germline J gene. The chain joins TRBV7-9 to TRBJ1-2; a possible D gene is TRBD1 (6 bases). Germline lookup yields CDR1 SEHNR and CDR2 FQNEAQ (reference sequence). Trimming took 1 base from V and 7 from J, leaving 16 bases between them. CDR3 length: 15 amino acids. The CDR3 DNA, read in part, is TGTGCCAGCAGCTTAGAATCAGGGGTAACGTTTGGC. It translates to CASSLESGVTFG. The whole CDR3 sequence is CASSLESGVTFGYTF. Using reference TRBV7-9 and TRBJ1-2 for the parts outside the CDR3, the full variable domain is DTGVSQNPRHKITKRGQNVTFRCDPISEHNRLYWYRQTLGQGPEFLTYFQNEAQLEKSRLLSDRFSAERPKGSFSTLEIQRTEQGDSAMYLCASSLESGVTFGYTFGSGTRLTVV.

This clone came up many times. The read finishes 3 residues shy of the CDR3 end, and the germline J gene is used to complete it. The V call is TRBV6-2 or TRBV6-3, the J call TRBJ1-2, with D maybe TRBD1 (5 bases). The CDR3 has 12 residues. V was cut by 5 bases and J by 4 bases, with 8 bases left in between. Germline-derived CDR1 and CDR2 are MNHEY and SVGEGT. CDR3 DNA, as far as it was read: TGTGCCAGCAGTCGACAGAGCTATGGC. Translated, it gives CASSRQSYG. In full, the CDR3 reads CASSRQSYGYTF.

In this sample, this clone turned up many times. The sequenced fragment ends 3 residues before the CDR3 boundary, so the rest is inferred from the germline J gene. V and J are TRBV11-3 and TRBJ2-1; perhaps TRBD1 as D (6 bases). The CDR3 length is 13 residues. The germline CDR1 and CDR2 sequences are SGHNT and YENEEA. V lost 7 bases and J lost 0, with 7 bases in between. The CDR3 bases that were read are TGTGCCAGCAAGGGACACTCCTACAATGAG. Protein sequence: CASKGHSYNE. The complete CDR3 protein is CASKGHSYNEQFF.

This clone rates as medium-sized. The missing CDR3 end, 3 residues past where the read stops, is filled in from the germline J gene. The chain links TRBV29-1 to TRBJ1-2; 8 bases align to TRBD1. From germline, CDR1 is SQVTM and CDR2 ANQGSEA. CDR3 size: 13 residues. J gave up 6 bases and V 4 bases, and 7 bases lay outside the gene matches. The chain's CDR3 is CSVGAGGVDGYTF. The CDR3 bases that were read are TGCAGCGTTGGCGCAGGGGGCGTAGATGGC.

This clone was counted at least ten times. The CDR3 protein is CASSLRGASGELFF. The CDR3 DNA, read in part, is TGTGCCAGCAGCTTGCGGGGGGCTTCCGGGGAG. J is TRBJ2-2 and V is TRBV5-6, with TRBD2 as a possible D gene (7 bases). Read data end 3 residues before the CDR3 end; the end is taken from the germline J gene. CDR1 and CDR2 from the germline V gene are SGHDT and YYEEEE. V lost 1 base, J lost 6 bases, and 10 bases lay in between. This CDR3 is built from 14 residues.

In its sample, this clone was seen many times. The read terminates 3 residues before the CDR3 end, so the remaining end is supplied by the germline J gene. This chain connects TRBV30 to TRBJ1-4; possible D gene TRBD1, 5 bases. In germline, CDR1 is GTSNPN, CDR2 SVGIG (reference sequence). This CDR3 has 15 residues. V dropped 0 bases and J dropped 2 bases, with 10 bases sitting between them. The CDR3 bases that were read are TGTGCCTGGAGTGTTAGGGGAGGTACTAATGAAAAA. This translates into CAWSVRGGTNEK. The whole CDR3 region reads CAWSVRGGTNEKLFF.

This clone has at least ten counts. The CDR3 extends 3 residues past the end of the read, so its final part is completed from the germline J gene. The genes are TRBV7-2 and TRBJ2-7, with 10 bases fitting TRBD1. V dropped 0 bases and J dropped 6; count of bases not matched to a gene: 5. This CDR3 has 15 amino acids. Looked up from germline, CDR1 is SGHTA and CDR2 is FQGNSA. CDR3 region: CASSLAGTGVGEQYF. The DNA read from the CDR3 is TGTGCCAGCAGCTTAGCGGGGACAGGGGTCGGCGAG.

This clone appeared many times. The CDR3 goes on 3 residues after the read ends, and that part is filled in from the germline J gene. This chain joins TRBV14 and TRBJ1-2; 10 positions agree with TRBD1. Losses at the gene ends were 8 bases for V and 5 bases for J; bases not matched to a gene: 14. The CDR3 runs to 16 residues. Per the germline V gene, CDR1 is SGHDN and CDR2 is FVKESK. The part of the CDR3 DNA that was read is TGTGCCAGCTCAAACCTCAAGACAGGGGGCGGGTATGGC. Its translation is CASSNLKTGGGYG. The entire CDR3 reads CASSNLKTGGGYGYTF.

This clone was picked up many times. The read ends 3 residues shy of where the CDR3 ends; the end is completed using the germline J gene. This chain uses TRBV5-1 with TRBJ2-1; unclear D gene. Germline V gives CDR1 SGHRS, CDR2 YFSETQ. V gave up 0 bases and J gave up 2 bases, with 9 bases separating them. CDR3 size: 15 residues. CDR3: CASSLVADPYNEQFF. The sequenced part of the CDR3 DNA is TGCGCCAGCAGCTTGGTGGCCGATCCCTACAATGAG.

This clone was detected ten times or more. The read finishes 3 residues shy of the CDR3 end, and the germline J gene is used to complete it. The chain couples TRBV20-1 to TRBJ1-2; the D gene is possibly TRBD1 (5 bases). The germline V and J ends were trimmed by 5 bases and 2 bases, with 6 bases remaining between them. The CDR3 covers 11 residues. Germline assignment: CDR1 DFQATT and CDR2 SNEGSKA (reference sequence). The DNA read from the CDR3 is TGCAGTGCTTCAGGGAACTATGGC. The encoded protein is CSASGNYG. Given in full, the CDR3 is CSASGNYGYTF.

This clone was counted ten times or more. The read gets to within 3 residues of the CDR3 end, and the germline J gene fills in the rest. The chain links TRBV4-2 to TRBJ1-2; D unresolved. There are 11 residues in the CDR3. Trimming removed 1 base from V and 6 bases from J, with 3 bases in between. Per the germline V gene, CDR1 is LGHNA and CDR2 is YNFKEQ. This CDR3 reads CASSQGHGYTF. The covered CDR3 bases are TGTGCCAGCAGCCAAGGGCATGGC.

This clone was seen a handful of times. The missing CDR3 end, 3 residues past where the read stops, is filled in from the germline J gene. This chain connects TRBV6-1 to TRBJ1-2; maybe TRBD1 (5 bases). CDR3 size: 15 residues. Germline CDR1 MNHNS, CDR2 SASEGT. The part of the CDR3 DNA that was read is TGTGCCAGCAGTGGAGGGACTAGCGGGAGGGATGAC. This gives the protein CASSGGTSGRDD. The full CDR3 protein is CASSGGTSGRDDYTF.

At least ten counts were recorded for this clone. The CDR3: CATSDFAMTSKDEQFF. The covered CDR3 bases are TGTGCCACCAGTGATTTTGCGATGACTAGTAAGGATGAG. The chain uses TRBV24-1 and TRBJ2-1; D possibly corresponds to TRBD2 (6 bases). The read finishes 3 residues shy of the CDR3 end, and the germline J gene is used to complete it. The germline CDR1 and CDR2 sequences are KGHDR and SFDVKD. This CDR3 has 16 amino acids. V was shortened by 1 base and J by 8 bases, with 17 bases between the two germline ends.

This clone came up many times. The sequenced part of the CDR3 DNA is TGTGCCAGTAGCCTAGAGGGGGGACAGCCTTACAATGAG. Amino acid sequence: CASSLEGGQPYNE. The CDR3 in its entirety is CASSLEGGQPYNEQFF. The chain joins TRBV19 to TRBJ2-1, with D perhaps TRBD1 (7 bases). The read ends 3 residues early relative to the CDR3; the germline J gene fills the gap. The CDR3 spans 16 residues. V was cut by 6 bases and J by 4 bases, with 19 bases left in between. CDR1 is LNHDA and CDR2 is SQIVND in the germline V gene (reference sequence).

The sample holds many counts of this clone. The read stops 3 residues short of the end of the CDR3; the missing end is completed from the germline J gene. V is TRBV29-1 and J is TRBJ2-1; the match to TRBD1 covers 8 bases. CDR3 length equals 14 residues. V lost 6 bases, J lost 4 bases, and 8 bases stayed unmatched. Germline assignment: CDR1 SQVTM and CDR2 ANQGSEA. The CDR3 here is CSVAGTGSYNEQFF. The covered CDR3 bases are TGCAGCGTGGCCGGGACAGGATCTTACAATGAG.

There are many counts of this clone. The read finishes 3 residues shy of the CDR3 end, and the germline J gene is used to complete it. The chain combines TRBV30 with TRBJ2-7, with D possibly called TRBD1 or TRBD2 (5 bases each). V was pared by 4 bases and J by 4 bases, with 14 bases between. Germline V gene sequence: CDR1 GTSNPN, CDR2 SVGIG (reference sequence). This CDR3 comprises 13 residues. The DNA read from the CDR3 is TGTGCCTGGAAGGGGCCGGGAAGGTACGAG. Its protein is CAWKGPGRYE. The full CDR3 protein is CAWKGPGRYEQYF.

This clone was seen at least ten times. Read coverage stops 3 residues before the CDR3 terminus; the germline J gene supplies the remainder. The chain carries TRBV6-2 or TRBV6-3 and TRBJ1-2, with TRBD1 matching 7 bases. Trimming cost V 5 bases and J 1 base; bases outside gene matches: 1. The germline V gene has CDR1 MNHEY and CDR2 SVGEGT. The CDR3 is 13 residues long. The part of the CDR3 DNA that was read is TGTGCCAGCAGTAACAGGGGTAACTATGGC. It translates to CASSNRGNYG. The complete CDR3 sequence is CASSNRGNYGYTF.